The rows below give T cell receptor beta chains drawn from one sample of a study of human T cells and chemical hapten exposure. One entry per CDR3 protein results from TCRdb running MiXCR on the RACE reads. Of about 78,000 distinct CDR3 sequences listed, 7.5% to 9.5% are singletons. Sequences were derived from whole blood, sampled in connection with sensitization to the hapten diphenylcyclopropenone (DPC). The receptor set was obtained from a woman in her forties or fifties with alopecia areata. Some clones in this sample may be carry-over from other donors' samples. The CDR3 runs from the conserved cysteine through the conserved F or W. The order of the fields is J gene, clone size, CDR3 length, D gene, V gene, CDR3 protein, CDR3 DNA. D genes are given only for firm matches. The listing skips clone size in some rows; elsewhere it reads once, few, many or a size class.

>TRBJ2-2|many|13|-|TRBV15
CATSEGATGELFF
TGTGCCACCAGTGAGGGAGCCACCGGGGAGCTGTTTTTT
>TRBJ1-3|many|17|-|TRBV12-2
CASRLRRRSSSGNTIYF
TGTGCAAGTCGCTTGAGGCGGCGGTCCAGCTCTGGAAACACCATATATTTT
>TRBJ2-7|few|15|TRBD1|TRBV20-1
CSARDLGQGIYEQYF
TGCAGTGCTAGAGATCTCGGACAGGGGATCTACGAGCAGTACTTC
>TRBJ2-7|few|12|TRBD1|TRBV20-1
CSAPGQGYEQYF
TGCAGTGCTCCGGGACAGGGTTACGAGCAGTACTTC
>TRBJ2-3|-|15|-|TRBV7-6
CASSPTTSSTDTQYF
TGTGCCAGCAGCCCGACAACATCTAGCACAGATACGCAGTATTTT
>TRBJ2-7|many|12|-|TRBV5-1
CASSLQGYEQYF
TGCGCCAGCAGCTTGCAGGGCTACGAGCAGTACTTC
>TRBJ2-7|few|13|TRBD2|TRBV12-3/TRBV12-4
CASSPSGLYEQYF
TGTGCCAGCAGTCCTAGCGGGCTCTACGAGCAGTACTTC
>TRBJ2-3|few|15|TRBD2|TRBV6-4
CASSEGTSGSDTQYF
TGTGCCAGCAGCGAGGGGACTAGCGGGAGTGATACGCAGTATTTT
>TRBJ1-1|-|15|-|TRBV14
CASSQVQGRPTEAFF
TGTGCCAGCAGCCAAGTTCAGGGTAGACCCACTGAAGCTTTCTTT
>TRBJ2-1|few|15|-|TRBV7-6
CASSPTGVGDGEQFF
TGTGCCAGCAGCCCGACTGGGGTAGGGGATGGTGAGCAGTTCTTC
>TRBJ2-3|few|12|-|TRBV28
CASSLQGDTQYF
TGTGCCAGCAGCCTCCAGGGGGATACGCAGTATTTT
>TRBJ2-4|few|17|TRBD2|TRBV7-2
CASSPRAGGLAKNIQYF
TGTGCCAGCAGCCCTAGAGCGGGGGGCTTAGCCAAAAACATTCAGTACTTC
>TRBJ1-2|-|15|-|TRBV7-3
CASSPQGGVSYGYTF
TGTGCCAGCAGCCCGCAGGGAGGGGTTAGCTATGGCTACACCTTC
>TRBJ2-3|few|16|TRBD2|TRBV7-2
CASRTRLAGATDTQYF
TGTGCCAGCAGGACCAGACTAGCGGGGGCGACAGATACGCAGTATTTT
>TRBJ2-1|-|13|TRBD2|TRBV29-1
CSVGTSGFNEQFF
TGCAGCGTTGGGACTAGCGGTTTCAATGAGCAGTTCTTC
>TRBJ1-5|few|14|-|TRBV28
CASVPIGVEQPQHF
TGTGCCAGCGTCCCCATCGGGGTGGAGCAGCCCCAGCATTTT
>TRBJ1-1|many|15|-|TRBV18
CASSPTGPANTEAFF
TGTGCCAGCTCACCAACGGGTCCGGCGAACACTGAAGCTTTCTTT
>TRBJ2-1|-|14|-|TRBV20-1
CSARDFLSYNEQFF
TGCAGTGCCCGGGACTTTCTCTCCTACAATGAGCAGTTCTTC
>TRBJ2-5|many|16|-|TRBV27
CASSPTLGQTQETQYF
TGTGCCAGCAGTCCCACACTTGGACAGACACAAGAGACCCAGTACTTC
>TRBJ2-5|-|14|-|TRBV7-9
CASSRVAGQETQYF
TGTGCCAGCAGCCGGGTTGCGGGGCAAGAGACCCAGTACTTC
>TRBJ1-1|-|13|TRBD1|TRBV2
CASGTGVGTEAFF
TGTGCCAGCGGTACAGGGGTAGGGACTGAAGCTTTCTTT
>TRBJ1-6|few|13|-|TRBV11-2
CASSPGFNSPLHF
TGTGCCAGCAGCCCCGGGTTCAATTCACCCCTCCACTTT
>TRBJ2-4|-|14|TRBD1|TRBV12-3/TRBV12-4
CASTPGQNSNIQYF
TGTGCCAGCACCCCGGGACAGAATTCAAACATTCAGTACTTC
>TRBJ2-1|-|16|-|TRBV7-9
CASSLGPSRTGNEQFF
TGTGCCAGCAGCTTAGGACCTAGCCGGACCGGCAATGAGCAGTTCTTC
>TRBJ2-3|few|17|-|TRBV20-1
CSAREWGKGTGTDTQYF
TGCAGTGCTAGAGAGTGGGGAAAGGGAACTGGCACAGATACGCAGTATTTT
>TRBJ1-1|many|14|-|TRBV11-2
CASSLVRGLTEAFF
TGTGCCAGCAGCTTAGTCAGAGGGCTCACTGAAGCTTTCTTT
>TRBJ2-1|-|15|-|TRBV18
CASSPLTGANNEQFF
TGTGCCAGCTCACCACTAACGGGTGCCAACAATGAGCAGTTCTTC
>TRBJ1-2|many|12|TRBD1|TRBV25-1
CASLGDSYGYTF
TGTGCCAGCCTAGGGGACAGCTATGGCTACACCTTC
>TRBJ2-7|-|13|-|TRBV6-1
CASEETRSYEQYF
TGTGCCAGCGAAGAAACTAGATCCTACGAGCAGTACTTC
>TRBJ2-3|many|16|-|TRBV4-2
CASSQDYRISTDTQYF
TGTGCCAGCAGCCAAGACTACCGGATCAGCACAGATACGCAGTATTTT
>TRBJ1-6|many|15|TRBD1|TRBV12-3/TRBV12-4
CASSLVAGGNSPLHF
TGTGCCAGCAGTTTAGTGGCAGGGGGAAATTCACCCCTCCACTTT
>TRBJ1-1|many|15|TRBD1|TRBV28
CASTPGGGTGTEAFF
TGTGCCAGCACCCCAGGGGGGGGGACGGGCACTGAAGCTTTCTTT
>TRBJ1-5|many|13|-|TRBV7-2
CASSSTSNQPQHF
TGTGCCAGCAGTTCCACTAGCAATCAGCCCCAGCATTTT
>TRBJ2-7|-|14|-|TRBV7-9
CASSSQAASYEQYF
TGTGCCAGCAGCTCGCAGGCGGCTTCTTACGAGCAGTACTTC
>TRBJ2-5|few|15|-|TRBV7-8
CASSGSEGAGETQYF
TGTGCCAGCAGCGGATCGGAAGGGGCGGGGGAGACCCAGTACTTC
>TRBJ1-1|few|14|-|TRBV6-5
CASSYRQLNTEAFF
TGTGCCAGCAGTTACAGGCAGTTGAACACTGAAGCTTTCTTT
>TRBJ2-3|many|13|TRBD1|TRBV6-1
CASTKDRPDTQYF
TGTGCCAGCACTAAGGACAGGCCAGATACGCAGTATTTT